These 23 T cell receptor beta chains came from one sample sequenced in a study of a mutant IDH1 vaccine in newly diagnosed glioma. The time point: baseline, week 1 (first vaccination visit). The sample's treatment: pre-vaccination baseline after standard-of-care therapy. Data came from immunoSEQ multiplex PCR; TCRdb stores just in-frame clones and leaves some out. The sample comprises about 88,000 clones, over 70% of which are singletons, and about 5.1% rests with the top ten. This specimen consisted of PBMCs, obtained from a glioma patient treated with radiotherapy, temozolomide or both. The receptors come from a man in his forties with glioma. Some clones in this sample may be carry-over from other donors' samples.

This chain links TRBV6-6 with TRBJ2-7; 11 bases match TRBD1. The V segment lost 6 bases and the J segment 0 bases; nucleotides outside the gene matches: 4. Germline CDR1 MNHNY, CDR2 SVGAGI (reference sequence). The CDR3 contains 15 residues. The CDR3 spells CASSADRGLSYEQYF. CDR3 bases: TGTGCCAGCAGCGCGGACAGGGGGCTCTCCTACGAGCAGTACTTC.

The chain employs TRBV27 and TRBJ2-7; 7 bases agree with TRBD2. V shed 3 bases, J shed 2 bases, and the junction held 7 bases outside the gene matches. Looked up from germline, CDR1 is MNHEY and CDR2 is SMNVEV (reference sequence). CDR3 length: 15 amino acids. The CDR3: CASSFAGGGAYEQYF. In nucleotides, the CDR3 is TGTGCCAGCAGTTTTGCCGGCGGGGGAGCCTACGAGCAGTACTTC.

The CDR3, as DNA: TGTGCCAGTAGTAAGATACTAGCGGGTGAGCAGTTCTTC. This translates into CASSKILAGEQFF. V gene TRBV19 combines with J gene TRBJ2-1, with 9 bases fitting TRBD2. The CDR3 is made up of 13 amino acids. J gave up 9 bases and V 4 bases, and 4 bases lay outside the gene matches. The germline CDR1 and CDR2 sequences are LNHDA and SQIVND (reference sequence).

This chain connects TRBV7-9 to TRBJ2-3; 14 bases fit TRBD2. CDR1 and CDR2 from the germline V gene are SEHNR and FQNEAQ (reference sequence). The CDR3 has 17 amino acids. V lost 10 bases to trimming and J lost 1 base; unmatched junction nucleotides: 10. The CDR3 DNA is TGTGCCACGGCCAGGGGACTAGCGGGGGTCCGCACAGATACGCAGTATTTT. It yields the protein CATARGLAGVRTDTQYF.

The chain has TRBV5-1 and TRBJ2-2; D perhaps matches TRBD1 (5 bases). V was clipped by 5 bases and J by 1 base, with 9 bases between them. The CDR3 runs to 14 residues. CDR1 and CDR2 (germline): SGHRS, YFSETQ. CDR3 region: CASSFGQNTGELFF. CDR3 nucleotide sequence: TGCGCCAGCAGTTTTGGACAGAACACCGGGGAGCTGTTTTTT. Full variable domain (rest looked up from reference TRBV5-1 and TRBJ2-2): KAGVTQTPRYLIKTRGQQVTLSCSPISGHRSVSWYQQTPGQGLQFLFEYFSETQRNKGNFPGRFSGRQFSNSRSEMNVSTLELGDSALYLCASSFGQNTGELFFGEGSRLTVL.

This clone was recorded only once. As DNA, the CDR3 is TGTGCCAGTAGTTTCAGGGCGGTGAGCACTGAAGCTTTCTTT. Translation gives CASSFRAVSTEAFF. The chain combines TRBV19 with TRBJ1-1, with D maybe TRBD1 (5 bases). V gave up 5 bases and J gave up 4 bases, with 14 bases separating them. Germline CDR1 is LNHDA and CDR2 is SQIVND (reference sequence). The CDR3 covers 14 residues. Variable domain in full (rest from reference TRBV19 and TRBJ1-1): DGGITQSPKYLFRKEGQNVTLSCEQNLNHDAMYWYRQDPGQGLRLIYYSQIVNDFQKGDIAEGYSVSREKKESFPLTVTSAQKNPTAFYLCASSFRAVSTEAFFGQGTRLTVV.

The CDR3 DNA is TGCAGCGCCCGAGGCGCGGGCGAGGGGTCACCCCTCCACTTT. It yields the protein CSARGAGEGSPLHF. V usage is TRBV29-1 and J usage is TRBJ1-6, with a possible D match to TRBD1 (5 bases). Germline V gene lookup returns CDR1 SQVTM and CDR2 ANQGSEA. The V gene lost 7 bases and the J gene lost 10 bases, with 20 bases spanning the gap. CDR3 size: 14 residues.

The rearrangement joins TRBV5-1 to TRBJ2-2; 12 nucleotides line up with TRBD2. After removal of 4 bases from V and 7 bases from J, the junction contained 8 bases not matched to a gene. This CDR3 region has 16 residues. CDR1 and CDR2 from the germline V gene are SGHRS and YFSETQ. Here the CDR3 DNA reads TGCGCCAGCAGCCATGGACTAGCGGGGTTTTTCGGGGAGCTGTTTTTT. Translating it yields CASSHGLAGFFGELFF.

The gene calls are TRBV5-1 and TRBJ2-5; perhaps TRBD1 as D (6 bases). V was clipped by 4 bases and J by 0 bases, with 13 bases between them. Germline loops: CDR1 SGHRS, CDR2 YFSETQ. This CDR3 has 15 residues. The CDR3, as DNA: TGCGCCAGCAGCAGACCATCAGGGGACCAAGAGACCCAGTACTTC. Amino acids: CASSRPSGDQETQYF.

The chain employs TRBV5-1 and TRBJ2-1; TRBD1 agrees at 8 bases. This CDR3 spans 14 amino acids. Germline-derived CDR1 and CDR2 are SGHRS and YFSETQ. With V trimmed by 4 bases and J by 8 bases, 8 bases remained unmatched. CDR3 protein: CASSLRTGFDEQFF. The CDR3 DNA reads TGCGCCAGCAGCCTCCGGACAGGGTTTGATGAGCAGTTCTTC.

This clone was seen more than once but under ten times. The CDR3, as DNA: TGTGCCAGCTCAGGGGACGGTGAGGGTGAAGCTTTCTTT. As protein: CASSGDGEGEAFF. The chain links TRBV18 to TRBJ1-1, with a weak D call TRBD1 (5 bases). Germline V CDR1 and CDR2: KGHSH, LQKENI. The CDR3 is made up of 13 amino acids. The V and J ends lost 5 bases and 7 bases respectively, with 14 bases between them.

The V call is TRBV5-6, the J call TRBJ1-4, with a weak D call TRBD1 (5 bases). Germline lookup yields CDR1 SGHDT and CDR2 YYEEEE. This CDR3 spans 13 amino acids. V lost 6 bases and J lost 7, with 13 bases in between. This CDR3 reads CASTLRVIEKLFF. The CDR3 DNA follows: TGTGCCAGCACCCTCAGGGTCATTGAAAAACTGTTTTTT.

The chain combines TRBV2 with TRBJ1-4, with TRBD1 as a possible D gene (5 bases). The germline gives CDR1 SNHLY, CDR2 FYNNEI. The CDR3 totals 14 residues. V shed 0 bases and J shed 6 bases, with 8 bases lying between them. The CDR3 region has the DNA TGTGCCAGCAGTGAAGCGGGGACGGATGAAAAACTGTTTTTT. Its protein product is CASSEAGTDEKLFF.

The chain carries TRBV4-2 and TRBJ1-6; D is unresolved. Per germline, CDR1 LGHNA and CDR2 YNFKEQ. The CDR3 spans 14 residues. V was cut by 0 bases and J by 7 bases, with 7 bases left in between. The CDR3 here is CASSQEGPNSPLHF. In nucleotides, the CDR3 is TGTGCCAGCAGCCAAGAAGGGCCGAATTCACCCCTCCACTTT.

The rearrangement joins TRBV2 to TRBJ2-7, with D perhaps matching TRBD1 or TRBD2 (5 bases each). From germline, CDR1 is SNHLY and CDR2 FYNNEI. The CDR3 loop spans 13 amino acids. V lost 11 bases and J lost 6, with 20 bases in between. The CDR3 DNA reads TGTGCCGCGGCCCGGGGCACAAGTAGCGAGCAGTACTTC. It is translated as CAAARGTSSEQYF. The complete variable domain, with remaining parts taken from reference TRBV2 and TRBJ2-7, reads EPEVTQTPSHQVTQMGQEVILRCVPISNHLYFYWYRQILGQKVEFLVSFYNNEISEKSEIFDDQFSVERPDGSNFTLKIRSTKLEDSAMYFCAAARGTSSEQYFGPGTRLTVT.

This rearrangement joins TRBV10-2 to TRBJ2-7, with no clear D. The germline V gene has CDR1 WSHSY and CDR2 SAAADI. The CDR3 extends over 13 amino acids. The V and J ends lost 2 bases and 0 bases respectively, with 5 bases between them. CDR3 in amino acids: CASSEDNSYEQYF. For the CDR3, the DNA is TGCGCCAGCAGTGAGGACAACTCCTACGAGCAGTACTTC.

This clone was counted at least ten times. The genes are TRBV2 and TRBJ1-1; D unresolved. V was pared by 3 bases and J by 4 bases, with 9 bases between. This CDR3 spans 13 amino acids. Germline V lookup: CDR1 SNHLY, CDR2 FYNNEI. The CDR3 spells CASSDFDGTEAFF. The CDR3 DNA reads TGTGCCAGCAGTGATTTTGATGGCACTGAAGCTTTCTTT.

The rearrangement joins TRBV6-1 to TRBJ1-5; D possibly corresponds to TRBD1 (5 bases). Germline lookup yields CDR1 MNHNS and CDR2 SASEGT. V was cut by 6 bases and J by 2 bases, with 11 bases left in between. There are 14 residues in the CDR3. CDR3 bases: TGTGCCAGCAGCCCAGGGAATCGCAATCAGCCCCAGCATTTT. Its translation is CASSPGNRNQPQHF.

This chain connects TRBV27 to TRBJ1-1; 7 positions match TRBD1. V dropped 3 bases and J dropped 4; count of bases not matched to a gene: 5. The CDR3 is made up of 14 amino acids. The germline gives CDR1 MNHEY, CDR2 SMNVEV (reference sequence). CDR3 residues: CASSFHRGFTEAFF. The CDR3 DNA sequence: TGTGCCAGCAGTTTCCACAGGGGTTTCACTGAAGCTTTCTTT.

The V call is TRBV6-4, the J call TRBJ2-3; 9 bases agree with TRBD1. This CDR3 contains 14 residues. The germline V gene encodes CDR1 MRHNA and CDR2 SNTAGT. With V trimmed by 6 bases and J by 3 bases, 4 bases remained unmatched. CDR3 coding DNA: TGTGCCAGCAGAAAACAGGGGGCAACAGATACGCAGTATTTT. Its translation is CASRKQGATDTQYF.

The rearrangement links TRBV2 to TRBJ2-7; TRBD2 matches at 9 bases. V dropped 6 bases and J dropped 1; count of bases not matched to a gene: 7. This CDR3 comprises 15 residues. Germline CDR1 SNHLY, CDR2 FYNNEI. CDR3 DNA sequence: TGTGCCAGCAGGGGGTATAGCGGGGGTTCCTACGAGCAGTACTTC. Translation: CASRGYSGGSYEQYF.

J is TRBJ2-7 and V is TRBV6-1; maybe TRBD1 (6 bases). Trimming pared 3 bases from V and 0 bases from J, leaving 12 bases between. Germline V CDR1 and CDR2: MNHNS, SASEGT. This CDR3 is built from 15 residues. The CDR3 DNA reads as TGTGCCAGCAGTGACGTTTCGGACAGCTCCTACGAGCAGTACTTC. This translates into CASSDVSDSSYEQYF.

V is TRBV4-1 and J is TRBJ1-4; 7 bases are shared with TRBD1. Looked up from germline, CDR1 is MGHRA and CDR2 is YSYEKL. The CDR3 has 14 amino acids. J was trimmed by 7 bases and V by 4 bases; bases with no gene match: 6. CDR3 residues: CASSRTGEGEKLFF. For the CDR3, the DNA is TGCGCCAGCAGCCGAACAGGGGAGGGTGAAAAACTGTTTTTT.